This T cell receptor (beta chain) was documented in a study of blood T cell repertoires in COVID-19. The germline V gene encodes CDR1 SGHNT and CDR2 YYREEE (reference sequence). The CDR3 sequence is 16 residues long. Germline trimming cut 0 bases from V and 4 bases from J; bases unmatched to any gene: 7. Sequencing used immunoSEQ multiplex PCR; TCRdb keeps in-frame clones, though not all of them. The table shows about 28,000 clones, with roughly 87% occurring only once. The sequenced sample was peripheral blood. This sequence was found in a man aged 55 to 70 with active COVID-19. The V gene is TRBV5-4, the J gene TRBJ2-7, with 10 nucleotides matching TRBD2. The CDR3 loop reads CASSLGEGLAIYEQYF. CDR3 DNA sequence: TGTGCCAGCAGCTTGGGGGAGGGACTAGCGATTTACGAGCAGTACTTC.